These 26 T cell receptor beta chains were all obtained from the same sample, sequenced in a study of blood T cell repertoires in COVID-19. This table comes from immunoSEQ multiplex PCR, and its TCRdb copy is limited to in-frame clones, with some not included. The sample comprises roughly 120,000 clones, more than 70% of which are singletons, and approximately 3.3% rests with the top ten. Sequenced material: peripheral blood. These receptor sequences come from a woman between 45 and 60 years old with acute or convalescent COVID-19.

This clone has only one observation. The chain employs TRBV27 and TRBJ2-3; TRBD2 might be the D (5 bases). This CDR3 is built from 15 residues. Trimming cost V 5 bases and J 4 bases, with 16 bases left between them. Germline assignment: CDR1 MNHEY and CDR2 SMNVEV (reference sequence). CDR3 nucleotide sequence: TGTGCCAGCAGTCTCTCCGGGATCGTCGCAGATACGCAGTATTTT. Protein sequence: CASSLSGIVADTQYF.

This clone was counted between two and nine times. The genes are TRBV6-5 and TRBJ1-1; 11 positions match TRBD1. Germline V gene lookup returns CDR1 MNHEY and CDR2 SVGAGI. With V trimmed by 2 bases and J by 5 bases, 1 base remained unmatched. The CDR3 totals 14 residues. The CDR3 DNA reads as TGTGCCAGCAGTTACGGGACAGGGGGAACTGAAGCTTTCTTT. This sequence encodes CASSYGTGGTEAFF.

J is TRBJ2-7 and V is TRBV27, with 13 bases matching TRBD2. V lost 6 bases and J lost 2; bases outside the gene matches: 4. The V gene's germline CDR1 is MNHEY and CDR2 SMNVEV (reference sequence). The CDR3 contains 15 residues. CDR3 coding DNA: TGTGCCAGCAGCCCCGGGACTAGCGGGACCTACGAGCAGTACTTC. Its protein is CASSPGTSGTYEQYF.

The chain is built from TRBV5-1 and TRBJ2-2, with 14 bases matching TRBD2. The V gene end was trimmed by 7 bases and the J gene end by 0 bases; junction bases not matched to a gene: 2. The CDR3 loop spans 16 amino acids. Germline V CDR1 and CDR2: SGHRS, YFSETQ. CDR3 loop: CASWTSGRSNTGELFF. CDR3 in DNA: TGCGCCAGCTGGACTAGCGGGAGGTCGAACACCGGGGAGCTGTTTTTT. Looking up the rest from reference TRBV5-1 and TRBJ2-2 gives the full variable domain: KAGVTQTPRYLIKTRGQQVTLSCSPISGHRSVSWYQQTPGQGLQFLFEYFSETQRNKGNFPGRFSGRQFSNSRSEMNVSTLELGDSALYLCASWTSGRSNTGELFFGEGSRLTVL.

This clone was seen more than once but under ten times. J is TRBJ2-2 and V is TRBV5-1; TRBD2 matches at 11 bases. CDR1 and CDR2 (germline): SGHRS, YFSETQ. There are 16 residues in the CDR3. Trimming removed 0 bases from V and 6 bases from J; junction bases left unmatched: 4. In DNA form, the CDR3 reads TGCGCCAGCAGCTTGGAGGTAGCGGGAGGGCCCGGGGAGCTGTTTTTT. Its translation: CASSLEVAGGPGELFF.

The J gene is TRBJ2-7, the V gene TRBV18; D may be TRBD2 (7 bases). Trimming cost V 2 bases and J 2 bases, with 10 bases left between them. CDR1 and CDR2 (germline): KGHSH, LQKENI. The CDR3 extends over 14 amino acids. The CDR3 is CASSPGGAAYEQYF. CDR3 sequence (DNA): TGTGCCAGCTCACCAGGGGGGGCGGCCTACGAGCAGTACTTC.

The chain employs TRBV6-5 and TRBJ1-4; a possible D gene is TRBD1 (6 bases). V dropped 6 bases and J dropped 3 bases, with 11 bases sitting between them. Germline V lookup: CDR1 MNHEY, CDR2 SVGAGI. The CDR3 runs to 14 residues. The CDR3 bases are TGTGCCAGCAGCAGGGGCCGTGCTAATGAAAAACTGTTTTTT. Translation gives CASSRGRANEKLFF.

This clone was observed a few times. The chain recombines TRBV9 with TRBJ2-3; D gene unclear. The CDR3 covers 14 residues. Germline values: CDR1 SGDLS, CDR2 YYNGEE. Trimming removed 0 bases at V and 4 bases at J, with 9 bases between. CDR3 bases: TGTGCCAGCAGCGTAGAAATCGGTTCAGATACGCAGTATTTT. Its translation: CASSVEIGSDTQYF.

The V and J genes are TRBV5-1 and TRBJ2-7; D gene unclear. The CDR3 consists of 12 residues. Trimming cost V 3 bases and J 2 bases, with 6 bases left between them. The germline V gene has CDR1 SGHRS and CDR2 YFSETQ. The CDR3 reads CASSSDTYEQYF. The CDR3 DNA follows: TGCGCCAGCAGCTCAGACACCTACGAGCAGTACTTC.

The chain is built from TRBV11-2 and TRBJ2-5, with 11 bases that match TRBD2. Germline values: CDR1 SGHAT, CDR2 FQNNGV. Germline trimming cut 1 base from V and 4 bases from J; bases unmatched to any gene: 5. The CDR3 is 16 residues long. This CDR3 reads CASSLAVAGGAETQYF. The CDR3 nucleotides are TGTGCCAGCAGCTTAGCGGTAGCGGGAGGGGCAGAGACCCAGTACTTC.

The count of this clone is one. The CDR3 protein is CASSLAGGTANEKLFF. The DNA for the CDR3 is TGTGCCAGCAGCTTAGCGGGCGGGACGGCGAATGAAAAACTGTTTTTT. The V call is TRBV11-2, the J call TRBJ1-4; the D gene is possibly TRBD1 (5 bases). CDR3 length: 16 amino acids. The germline V gene encodes CDR1 SGHAT and CDR2 FQNNGV. The V end was cut by 1 base, the J end by 5 bases, with 14 bases between. The variable domain in full, with the rest retrieved from reference TRBV11-2 and TRBJ1-4, is EAGVAQSPRYKIIEKRQSVAFWCNPISGHATLYWYQQILGQGPKLLIQFQNNGVVDDSQLPKDRFSAERLKGVDSTLKIQPAKLEDSAVYLCASSLAGGTANEKLFFGSGTQLSVL.

J is TRBJ2-5 and V is TRBV5-1, with D possibly TRBD1 on 5 matching bases. Trimming pared 4 bases from V and 8 bases from J, leaving 18 bases between. The CDR3 runs 14 residues. CDR1 SGHRS and CDR2 YFSETQ come from the germline V gene. CDR3 in amino acids: CASSPTSTGKTQYF. The CDR3 coding sequence is TGCGCCAGCAGCCCTACCTCAACAGGAAAAACCCAGTACTTC.

This chain connects TRBV3-1 (or the pseudogene TRBV3-2) to TRBJ1-1; possibly TRBD1 for D (6 bases). The length of the CDR3 is 15 residues. Germline CDR1 is LGHDT and CDR2 is YNNKEL (reference sequence). Trimming pared 4 bases from V and 1 base from J, leaving 13 bases between. CDR3 nucleotide sequence: TGTGCCAGCAGCCCACAGGGAGTAGGGAACACTGAAGCTTTCTTT. Amino acid sequence: CASSPQGVGNTEAFF.

This clone occurred once. The genes are TRBV11-3 and TRBJ2-3, with 7 bases aligning to TRBD2. J gave up 4 bases and V 4 bases, and 8 bases lay outside the gene matches. The CDR3 consists of 15 residues. CDR1 SGHNT and CDR2 YENEEA come from the germline V gene. The CDR3 region is CASSSGGGNPDTQYF. The CDR3 DNA reads as TGTGCCAGCAGCTCCGGGGGAGGGAACCCAGATACGCAGTATTTT.

The CDR3 is CASSFQGATNEKLFF. CDR3 in DNA: TGTGCCAGCAGTTTCCAGGGGGCAACTAATGAAAAACTGTTTTTT. V and J are TRBV28 and TRBJ1-4; 7 positions match TRBD1. J lost 0 bases, V lost 3 bases, and 1 base had no gene match. This CDR3 has 15 amino acids. Germline V gene lookup returns CDR1 MDHEN and CDR2 SYDVKM.

The rearrangement joins TRBV27 to TRBJ2-2, with 8 nucleotides matching TRBD1. Germline-derived CDR1 and CDR2 are MNHEY and SMNVEV (reference sequence). The V and J ends lost 2 bases and 5 bases, in that order; junction bases with no gene match: 4. CDR3 length equals 15 residues. The CDR3 DNA sequence: TGTGCCAGCAGTTTACTTCAGGGGGCGACCGGGGAGCTGTTTTTT. This sequence encodes CASSLLQGATGELFF.

This chain uses TRBV19 with TRBJ2-3; the match to TRBD2 covers 13 bases. The germline gives CDR1 LNHDA, CDR2 SQIVND (reference sequence). V shed 9 bases, J shed 4 bases, and the junction held 19 bases outside the gene matches. The CDR3 extends over 19 amino acids. The CDR3 is CARRKRGLGLAGVPDTQYF. The CDR3 DNA reads as TGTGCCAGAAGAAAACGGGGGTTAGGACTAGCGGGAGTACCAGATACGCAGTATTTT.

The chain has TRBV20-1 and TRBJ2-5; the D gene is possibly TRBD2 (6 bases). V was clipped by 3 bases and J by 4 bases, with 15 bases between them. This CDR3 region has 14 residues. Germline loops: CDR1 DFQATT, CDR2 SNEGSKA (reference sequence). The CDR3 spells CSASLPVGGETQYF. The CDR3 DNA is TGCAGTGCTAGTCTGCCTGTGGGGGGAGAGACCCAGTACTTC.

The chain combines TRBV19 with TRBJ1-1, with 7 bases that match TRBD1. With 6 bases clipped from V and 3 bases from J, the junction kept 4 bases outside the gene matches. The CDR3 runs to 13 residues. Germline V gives CDR1 LNHDA, CDR2 SQIVND (reference sequence). CDR3 in DNA: TGTGCCAGTAGCAAACAGGGGTACACTGAAGCTTTCTTT. Protein product: CASSKQGYTEAFF.

The chain uses TRBV5-1 and TRBJ1-4; TRBD1 might be the D (6 bases). Germline V gene lookup returns CDR1 SGHRS and CDR2 YFSETQ. The CDR3 runs 14 residues. The germline V and J ends were trimmed by 1 base and 8 bases, with 12 bases remaining between them. The CDR3 here is CASSLSGVGEKLFF. Written as DNA, the CDR3 is TGCGCCAGCAGCTTGTCAGGGGTCGGAGAAAAACTGTTTTTT.

The chain joins TRBV30 to TRBJ1-1; no definite D call. Per the germline V gene, CDR1 is GTSNPN and CDR2 is SVGIG (reference sequence). This CDR3 contains 12 residues. The ends were cut back, 6 bases at V and 0 bases at J, with 8 bases in the middle. CDR3 bases: TGTGCCTGCTCTAATATGAACACTGAAGCTTTCTTT. It translates to CACSNMNTEAFF.

The chain has TRBV6-1 and TRBJ2-2; a possible D gene is TRBD2 (6 bases). Germline assignment: CDR1 MNHNS and CDR2 SASEGT. The CDR3 is 14 amino acids. Between the trimmed V and J ends, which lost 2 bases and 6 bases, there was a span of 10 bases. In DNA form, the CDR3 reads TGTGCCAGCAGTGAATACGGGGAGGCCGGGGAGCTGTTTTTT. This codes for CASSEYGEAGELFF.

The V gene is TRBV18, the J gene TRBJ2-7, with TRBD1 identical over 9 bases. Per germline, CDR1 KGHSH and CDR2 LQKENI. The CDR3 is 16 residues long. Losses at the gene ends were 1 base for V and 2 bases for J; bases not matched to a gene: 6. The CDR3: CASSPQLQGAPYEQYF. For the CDR3, the DNA is TGTGCCAGCTCACCACAACTACAGGGGGCACCCTACGAGCAGTACTTC.

The rearrangement joins TRBV6-4 to TRBJ2-1; 7 bases align to TRBD2. CDR1 MRHNA and CDR2 SNTAGT come from the germline V gene. This CDR3 is built from 15 residues. Trimming took 2 bases from V and 2 from J; bases not matched to a gene: 3. The DNA of the CDR3 is TGTGCCAGCAGTGACGGCGGGGGTACCTACAATGAGCAGTTCTTC. Residues: CASSDGGGTYNEQFF.

This sequence joins TRBV29-1 and TRBJ2-7, with 8 bases fitting TRBD2. Trimming took 6 bases from V and 3 from J; bases not matched to a gene: 16. Germline V gene lookup returns CDR1 SQVTM and CDR2 ANQGSEA. The CDR3 totals 16 residues. The CDR3 spells CSVRPGGSGSFYEQYF. CDR3 DNA sequence: TGCAGCGTCCGCCCCGGCGGGAGCGGGAGTTTCTACGAGCAGTACTTC.

CDR3 region: CASSLAGAPGEKLFF. CDR3 coding DNA: TGTGCCAGCAGCTTAGCAGGGGCCCCAGGAGAAAAACTGTTTTTT. V usage is TRBV11-2 and J usage is TRBJ1-4, with a tentative D call TRBD1 (6 bases). The V gene lost 1 base and the J gene lost 8 bases, with 14 bases spanning the gap. This CDR3 is 15 amino acids long. CDR1 SGHAT and CDR2 FQNNGV come from the germline V gene.